This entry features one T cell receptor beta chain sequence. The record originates from a study of T cell responses to AZD1222 COVID-19 vaccine. Sequenced by immunoSEQ multiplex PCR; TCRdb stores in-frame clones only, minus some. The table records roughly 130,000 clones, almost 95% of them present only once. From germline, CDR1 is LGHNT and CDR2 FRNRAP. This CDR3 contains 14 residues. Trimming shortened V by 5 bases and J by 9 bases, and 16 bases separated the two germline ends. The clonotype originates from an adult in good health. Material: peripheral blood, obtained on day 0 of AZD1222 vaccination. The chain joins TRBV12-5 to TRBJ2-2; the D gene is possibly TRBD2 (5 bases). Written as DNA, the CDR3 is TGTGCTAGTGGTCCACACCAACTAGGGCGGGAGCTGTTTTTT. This codes for CASGPHQLGRELFF.